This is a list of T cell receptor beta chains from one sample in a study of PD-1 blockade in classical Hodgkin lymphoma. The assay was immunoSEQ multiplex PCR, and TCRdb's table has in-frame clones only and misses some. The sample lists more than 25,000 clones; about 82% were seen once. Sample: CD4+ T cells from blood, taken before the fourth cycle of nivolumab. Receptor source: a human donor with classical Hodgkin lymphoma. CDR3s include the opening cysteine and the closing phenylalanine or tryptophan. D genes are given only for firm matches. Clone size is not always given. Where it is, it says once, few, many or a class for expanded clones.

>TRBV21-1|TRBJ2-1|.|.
CASSKERGQGYNEQFF
TGTGCCAGCAGCAAAGAAAGGGGACAGGGCTACAATGAGCAGTTCTTC
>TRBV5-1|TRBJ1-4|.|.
CASSQNGGINEKLFF
TGCGCCAGCAGCCAGAATGGGGGGATTAATGAAAAACTGTTTTTT
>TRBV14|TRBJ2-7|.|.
CASSQTHEQYF
TGTGCCAGCAGCCAAACCCACGAGCAGTACTTC
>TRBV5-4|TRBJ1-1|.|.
CASSLVAPGTEAFF
TGTGCCAGCAGCTTGGTGGCCCCAGGAACTGAAGCTTTCTTT
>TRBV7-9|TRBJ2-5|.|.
CASSQTRSTQETQYF
TGTGCCAGCAGCCAGACTAGAAGTACTCAAGAGACCCAGTACTTC
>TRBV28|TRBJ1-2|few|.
CASSSVLYGYTF
TGTGCCAGCAGTTCGGTACTCTATGGCTACACCTTC
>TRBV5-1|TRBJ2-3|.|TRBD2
CASSLEASGPTDTQYF
TGCGCCAGCAGCTTGGAGGCTAGCGGACCCACAGATACGCAGTATTTT
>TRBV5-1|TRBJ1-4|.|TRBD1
CASSLFPGQGGEKLFF
TGCGCCAGCAGCTTGTTCCCGGGACAGGGTGGAGAAAAACTGTTTTTT
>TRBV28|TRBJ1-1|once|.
CASTRVNTEAFF
TGTGCCAGCACCAGGGTAAACACTGAAGCTTTCTTT
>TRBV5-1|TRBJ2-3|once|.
CASSLPLGLSTDTQYF
TGCGCCAGCAGCTTGCCCCTAGGGCTGAGCACAGATACGCAGTATTTT
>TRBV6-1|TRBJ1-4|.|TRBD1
CASSATGASVEEKLFF
TGTGCCAGCAGTGCCACAGGGGCCTCGGTAGAAGAAAAACTGTTTTTT
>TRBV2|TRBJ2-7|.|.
CASSDLSWDPHYEQYF
TGTGCCAGCAGTGACTTAAGCTGGGACCCCCACTACGAGCAGTACTTC
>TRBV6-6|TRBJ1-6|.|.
CASRIQGPSPLHF
TGTGCCAGCAGGATACAGGGCCCTTCACCCCTCCACTTT
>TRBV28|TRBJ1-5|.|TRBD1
CASSLAGDRGNQPQHF
TGTGCCAGCAGTTTAGCCGGGGACAGAGGCAATCAGCCCCAGCATTTT
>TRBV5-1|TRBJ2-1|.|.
CASSLEISSFTEQFF
TGCGCCAGCAGCTTGGAGATATCTAGCTTCACTGAGCAGTTCTTC
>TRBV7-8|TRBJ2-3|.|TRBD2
CASRPEFFEGRATDTQYF
TGTGCCAGCAGACCCGAATTTTTTGAGGGGAGGGCCACAGATACGCAGTATTTT
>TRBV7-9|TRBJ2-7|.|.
CASSLTLDNHEQYF
TGTGCCAGCAGCCTCACTCTAGACAACCACGAGCAGTACTTC
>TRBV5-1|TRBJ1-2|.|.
CASSLLVGGSGYTF
TGCGCCAGCAGCTTACTTGTTGGGGGCAGCGGCTACACCTTC
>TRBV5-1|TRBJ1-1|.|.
CASSLGQIGVEAFF
TGCGCCAGCAGCTTGGGACAGATAGGGGTTGAAGCTTTCTTT
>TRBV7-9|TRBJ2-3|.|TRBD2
CASSFSGAGDTQYF
TGTGCCAGCAGCTTTAGCGGGGCCGGGGATACGCAGTATTTT
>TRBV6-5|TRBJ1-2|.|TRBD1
CASSTDRSYGYTF
TGTGCCAGCAGCACGGACAGGTCCTATGGCTACACCTTC
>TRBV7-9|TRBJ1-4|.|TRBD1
CASSPRQGASTNEKLFF
TGTGCCAGCAGCCCTCGACAGGGGGCATCGACTAATGAGAAACTGTTTTTT
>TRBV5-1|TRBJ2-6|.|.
CASSETGTSGANVLTF
TGCGCCAGCAGCGAAACCGGGACCTCCGGGGCCAACGTCCTGACTTTC
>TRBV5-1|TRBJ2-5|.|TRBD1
CASNRDSPGETQYF
TGCGCCAGCAACAGGGACAGCCCGGGAGAGACCCAGTACTTC
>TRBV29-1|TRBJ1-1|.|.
CSVYLDNTEAFF
TGCAGCGTTTATTTGGATAACACTGAAGCTTTCTTT
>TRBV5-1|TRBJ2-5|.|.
CASSVGWMWETQYF
TGCGCCAGCAGCGTGGGGTGGATGTGGGAGACCCAGTACTTC
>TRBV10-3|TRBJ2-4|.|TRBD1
CAIGRTGDRRYF
TGTGCCATCGGTCGGACAGGGGACCGCCGGTACTTC
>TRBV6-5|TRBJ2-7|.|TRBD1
CASRGQGSISYEQYF
TGTGCCAGCAGGGGACAGGGGAGTATCTCCTACGAGCAGTACTTC
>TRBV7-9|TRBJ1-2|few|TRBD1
CASSLSQGAGGYTF
TGTGCCAGCAGCTTATCCCAGGGGGCGGGTGGCTACACCTTC
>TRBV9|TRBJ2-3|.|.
CASTGTLSTDTQYF
TGTGCCAGCACCGGGACTCTTAGCACAGATACGCAGTATTTT
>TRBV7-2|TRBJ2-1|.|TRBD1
CASSLDRGPYNEQFF
TGTGCCAGCAGCTTGGACAGGGGGCCATACAATGAGCAGTTCTTC
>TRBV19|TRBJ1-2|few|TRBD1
CASSIYRGHGYTF
TGTGCCAGTAGTATTTACAGGGGGCACGGCTACACCTTC
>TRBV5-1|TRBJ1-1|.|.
CASSLGGLNTEAFF
TGCGCCAGCAGCTTAGGGGGGTTGAACACTGAAGCTTTCTTT
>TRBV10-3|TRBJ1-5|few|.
CATSQGNQPQHF
TGTGCCACCTCACAGGGCAATCAGCCCCAGCATTTT
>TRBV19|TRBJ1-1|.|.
CATSDNLGGMNTEAFF
TGTGCCACCAGTGACAACCTGGGGGGTATGAACACTGAAGCTTTCTTT
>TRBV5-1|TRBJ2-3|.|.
CASSLEADADTQYF
TGCGCCAGCAGCTTGGAGGCAGACGCAGATACGCAGTATTTT
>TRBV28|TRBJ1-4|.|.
CASSLQGSATNEKLFF
TGTGCCAGCAGTTTACAGGGTTCCGCAACTAATGAAAAACTGTTTTTT
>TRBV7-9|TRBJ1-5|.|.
CASSKLGSNQPQHF
TGTGCCAGCAGCAAGCTGGGTAGCAATCAGCCCCAGCATTTT
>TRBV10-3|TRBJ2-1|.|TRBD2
CAIRGEGEQFF
TGTGCCATCAGGGGGGAGGGGGAGCAGTTCTTC
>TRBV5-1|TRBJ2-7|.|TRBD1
CASSPGDRGNSYEQYF
TGCGCCAGCAGCCCAGGGGACAGGGGGAACTCCTACGAGCAGTACTTC
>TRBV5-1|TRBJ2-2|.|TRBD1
CASNGQGSGELFF
TGCGCCAGCAACGGACAGGGGTCCGGGGAGCTGTTTTTT
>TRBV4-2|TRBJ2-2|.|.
CASSLPRGGGQNTGELFF
TGTGCCAGCAGCCTTCCTCGGGGAGGGGGGCAGAACACCGGGGAGCTGTTTTTT
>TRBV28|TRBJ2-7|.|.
CASSLPGRDSYEQYF
TGTGCCAGCAGTTTACCAGGCCGGGACTCCTACGAGCAGTACTTC
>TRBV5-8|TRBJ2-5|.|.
CASSLESRHEETQYF
TGTGCCAGCAGCTTGGAGTCGCGACACGAAGAGACCCAGTACTTC
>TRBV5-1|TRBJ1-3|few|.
CASSLATEANTIYF
TGCGCCAGCAGCTTGGCCACGGAGGCAAACACCATATATTTT